A selection of T cell receptor beta chains follows, all from one sample in a study of T cells in Graves' hyperthyroidism and ophthalmopathy. TCRdb reprocessed the multiplex PCR reads via MiXCR and lists one record per CDR3 protein. The profile shows approximately 620,000 distinct CDR3 sequences, over 11% of them singletons. The material sequenced was blood. The receptors originated from a woman in her thirties with Graves' hyperthyroidism that later progressed to Graves' ophthalmopathy. The CDR3 runs from the conserved cysteine through the conserved F or W. Each record gives: J gene, V gene, clone size, D gene, CDR3 length, CDR3 DNA, CDR3 protein. A D gene is named only where the DNA matches it firmly. Clone size is given for some rows only: seen once, a few or many times, or a class if the clone is expanded.

TRBJ2-3,TRBV29-1,many,TRBD1,13,TGCAGCGTTGGGACAGGGGGCACAGATACGCAGTATTTT,CSVGTGGTDTQYF
TRBJ1-1,TRBV12-3/TRBV12-4,many,.,15,TGTGCCAGCAGTTTATTTGAAGGTTTTATCACTGAAGCTTTCTTT,CASSLFEGFITEAFF
TRBJ2-2,TRBV25-1,.,.,14,TGTGCCAGCAGTGAAGGGGGCCACCGAGAGGAGCTGTTTTTT,CASSEGGHREELFF
TRBJ1-6,TRBV18,.,TRBD1,15,TGTGCCAGCTCACCGGCAGGGGGCTGGGATTCACCCCTCCACTTT,CASSPAGGWDSPLHF
TRBJ1-4,TRBV19,few,.,13,TGTGCCAGCAGGCCCGCAGCTAATGAAAAACTGTTTTTT,CASRPAANEKLFF
TRBJ1-3,TRBV15,.,.,16,TGTGCCACCAGCAGAGCTGGGACCAGGTCTGGAAACACCATATATTTT,CATSRAGTRSGNTIYF
TRBJ2-1,TRBV3-1,many,.,11,TGTGCCAGCAGCTCCCCTGGAGAGCAGTTCTTC,CASSSPGEQFF
TRBJ1-3,TRBV5-4,few,.,14,TGTGCCAGCAGCTTGGGGGCAGACGGAAACACCATATATTTT,CASSLGADGNTIYF
TRBJ1-5,TRBV3-1,few,TRBD1,14,TGTGCCAGCAGCCGGGACAGTTACAATCAGCCCCAGCATTTT,CASSRDSYNQPQHF
TRBJ2-3,TRBV12-3/TRBV12-4,few,TRBD2,18,TGTGCCAGCAGTCTTCTAGCGGGAGGTATAGACGACACAGATACGCAGTATTTT,CASSLLAGGIDDTDTQYF
TRBJ1-3,TRBV4-2,few,TRBD1,17,TGTGCCAGCAGCCAAGATGGGGGACAGGCCTCTGGAAACACCATATATTTT,CASSQDGGQASGNTIYF
TRBJ2-7,TRBV7-3,.,.,13,TGTGCCAGCAGCCCGAATGTAGGATACGAGCAGTACTTC,CASSPNVGYEQYF
TRBJ2-1,TRBV20-1,many,TRBD1,13,TGCAGTGCCTGGGACAGCACCAGGAATGAGCAGTTCTTC,CSAWDSTRNEQFF
TRBJ2-1,TRBV28,many,.,12,TGTGCCAGCAGTCGACAGTACAATGAGCAGTTCTTC,CASSRQYNEQFF
TRBJ2-7,TRBV12-3/TRBV12-4,many,.,15,TGTGCCAGCAGTTTGGAGCGGTTTAGCTCCTACGAGCAGTACTTC,CASSLERFSSYEQYF
TRBJ1-5,TRBV6-2/TRBV6-3,many,.,12,TGTGCCAGCAGTACAGGGAAGCAGCCCCAGCATTTT,CASSTGKQPQHF
TRBJ2-7,TRBV24-1,many,TRBD1,16,TGTGCCACCAGTGATTTCCCGGACAGGGGTGGCTTCGAGCAGTACTTC,CATSDFPDRGGFEQYF
TRBJ2-1,TRBV9,many,TRBD2,14,TGTGCCAGCAGCGAGCGGGACCTATACAATGAGCAGTTCTTC,CASSERDLYNEQFF
TRBJ1-5,TRBV9,few,.,14,TGTGCCAGCAGCGTAGGAGGGGTCGGGCAGCCCCAGCATTTT,CASSVGGVGQPQHF
TRBJ1-1,TRBV27,.,.,16,TGTGCCAGCAGTCTAGATTTCCGGACGGTGAACACTGAAGCTTTCTTT,CASSLDFRTVNTEAFF
TRBJ1-2,TRBV5-1,.,.,12,TGCGCCAGCAGCTTGGACAGGAATGGCTACACCTTC,CASSLDRNGYTF
TRBJ2-2,TRBV6-1,many,.,16,TGTGCCAGCAGGGCTGGGGGGGCGCGGATCACCGGGGAGCTGTTTTTT,CASRAGGARITGELFF
TRBJ2-3,TRBV20-1,.,TRBD2,16,TGCAGTGCTCCACAACGGGGGGGACCCAACACAGATACGCAGTATTTT,CSAPQRGGPNTDTQYF
TRBJ1-5,TRBV6-1,.,.,15,TGTGCCAGCAGACCCGGACATCTAAGCAATCAGCCCCAGCATTTT,CASRPGHLSNQPQHF
TRBJ2-3,TRBV28,many,.,13,TGTGCCAGCACACCCGGTGGCACAGATACGCAGTATTTT,CASTPGGTDTQYF
TRBJ1-2,TRBV24-1,few,.,14,TGTGCCACCAGTGATAGTGGGGTAGTAGGCGGCTACACCTTC,CATSDSGVVGGYTF
TRBJ1-2,TRBV12-5,many,.,14,TGTGCTAGTGGTTGGCTGCAGTCATTCTATGGCTACACCTTC,CASGWLQSFYGYTF
TRBJ2-6,TRBV6-1,.,TRBD1,16,TGTGCCGGAGGACAGGGAAATCCCTCTGGGGCCAACGTCCTGACTTTC,CAGGQGNPSGANVLTF
TRBJ1-1,TRBV5-1,many,.,16,TGCGCCAGCAGCTTGATCTCAGGGCATAAGTATACTGAAGCTTTCTTT,CASSLISGHKYTEAFF
TRBJ2-7,TRBV12-3/TRBV12-4,many,.,14,TGTGCCAGCAGTTTATCAGGACTATTATACGAGCAGTACTTC,CASSLSGLLYEQYF
TRBJ1-1,TRBV3-1,many,.,12,TGTGCCAGCAGCCAAAAGTCGACTGAAGCTTTCTTT,CASSQKSTEAFF
TRBJ2-7,TRBV28,.,TRBD1,14,TGTGCCAGCAGTGAAGACAGGGGACGGAGCGAGCAGTACTTC,CASSEDRGRSEQYF
TRBJ1-5,TRBV27,.,.,15,TGTGCCAGCAGTTTAAACAGGGCATTCAATCAGCCCCAGCATTTT,CASSLNRAFNQPQHF
TRBJ1-2,TRBV5-4,few,.,15,TGTGCCAGCAGCTTGTCGGCAGGGGTAAACTATGGCTACACCTTC,CASSLSAGVNYGYTF
TRBJ1-4,TRBV12-5,many,.,13,TGTGCTAGTGGTGGAACTTCAGGGACAAAACTGTTTTTT,CASGGTSGTKLFF
TRBJ2-3,TRBV5-1,many,.,15,TGCGCCAGCAGCTCCCGCGGCTCAAGCACAGATACGCAGTATTTT,CASSSRGSSTDTQYF
TRBJ1-5,TRBV28,many,.,16,TGTGCCAGCACCCTGGGCACCAGGTTGAGCAATCAGCCCCAGCATTTT,CASTLGTRLSNQPQHF
TRBJ2-1,TRBV10-3,many,TRBD2,14,TGTGCCATCGGAAGAGCGGGAGGGTACAATGAGCAGTTCTTC,CAIGRAGGYNEQFF
TRBJ2-7,TRBV2,many,.,16,TGTGCCAGCAGAGGGCTAACCGGGACCGCCGGACTCGAGCAGTACTTC,CASRGLTGTAGLEQYF
TRBJ2-5,TRBV4-1,few,.,14,TGCGCCAGCGGCTCAGGGGGGTACCAAGAGACCCAGTACTTC,CASGSGGYQETQYF
TRBJ2-3,TRBV9,many,TRBD2,15,TGTGCCAGCAGCGTAGGGTCGGCTAGCGGGGATACGCAGTATTTT,CASSVGSASGDTQYF
TRBJ1-1,TRBV9,many,TRBD1,15,TGTGCCAGCAGCGTAGGAGGGACAGTGAACACTGAAGCTTTCTTT,CASSVGGTVNTEAFF
TRBJ1-1,TRBV30,many,TRBD1,13,TGTGCCTGGGGCGTACAGGGGGCTCTAAAAGCTTTCTTT,CAWGVQGALKAFF